Each of the 26 T cell receptor beta chains below was sequenced from the same sample in a study of blood T cell repertoires in COVID-19. Produced via immunoSEQ multiplex PCR; TCRdb's table is partial and in-frame only. This repertoire shows tens of thousands of clones, 80% to 90% found once; its top ten account for about 5.2%. The sequenced sample consisted of peripheral blood. The origin of the receptors is a woman of 80 years or more with active COVID-19.

This clone was counted a single time. The V and J genes are TRBV5-1 and TRBJ1-1; D remains ambiguous. The germline V gene encodes CDR1 SGHRS and CDR2 YFSETQ. The CDR3 totals 15 residues. V lost 0 bases and J 0 bases, leaving 9 bases between the germline ends. The DNA for the CDR3 is TGCGCCAGCAGCTTGGTGGGTCGGGTGAACACTGAAGCTTTCTTT. This codes for CASSLVGRVNTEAFF. Filled out from reference TRBV5-1 and TRBJ1-1, the complete variable domain reads KAGVTQTPRYLIKTRGQQVTLSCSPISGHRSVSWYQQTPGQGLQFLFEYFSETQRNKGNFPGRFSGRQFSNSRSEMNVSTLELGDSALYLCASSLVGRVNTEAFFGQGTRLTVV.

The chain joins TRBV18 to TRBJ2-7; 7 positions agree with TRBD1. Losses at the gene ends were 1 base for V and 0 bases for J; bases not matched to a gene: 6. The germline gives CDR1 KGHSH, CDR2 LQKENI. CDR3 length: 16 amino acids. The CDR3 is CASSPQGAASSYEQYF. The CDR3 bases are TGTGCCAGCTCACCACAGGGGGCCGCAAGCTCCTACGAGCAGTACTTC.

V usage is TRBV7-2 and J usage is TRBJ2-1, with 9 bases matching TRBD1. The V gene's germline CDR1 is SGHTA and CDR2 FQGNSA. J lost 4 bases, V lost 5 bases, and 6 bases had no gene match. CDR3 length: 15 amino acids. The DNA of the CDR3 is TGTGCCAGCAGCCTGGACAGGGGCGGTTACAATGAGCAGTTCTTC. This encodes CASSLDRGGYNEQFF.

The CDR3 sequence is CASSLERTGRNYGYTF. The CDR3, as DNA: TGTGCCAGCAGCTTAGAGAGGACAGGGCGAAACTATGGCTACACCTTC. The V gene is TRBV11-2, the J gene TRBJ1-2, with 8 bases that match TRBD1. The V gene end was trimmed by 0 bases and the J gene end by 2 bases; junction bases not matched to a gene: 5. This CDR3 is built from 16 residues. Germline V gene lookup returns CDR1 SGHAT and CDR2 FQNNGV.

The chain combines TRBV11-2 with TRBJ2-1; 11 bases are shared with TRBD2. With 3 bases clipped from V and 4 bases from J, the junction kept 8 bases outside the gene matches. The CDR3 consists of 17 residues. Germline lookup yields CDR1 SGHAT and CDR2 FQNNGV. The CDR3 sequence: CASSFDLAGGAYNEQFF. The CDR3 DNA reads as TGTGCCAGCAGCTTCGATCTAGCGGGAGGAGCTTACAATGAGCAGTTCTTC.

To note about this clone: At one end, the junction sequence differs from germline, possibly due to a read error. The rearrangement links TRBV6-2 or TRBV6-3 to TRBJ2-5, with TRBD2 matching over 8 bases. The V gene's germline CDR1 is MNHEY and CDR2 SVGEGT. There are 17 residues in the CDR3. CDR3 protein: CASSKASGSFLLEAQYF. CDR3 in DNA: TGTGCCAGCAGTAAGGCGAGCGGGAGCTTTTTGTTAGAGGCCCAGTACTTC.

The chain combines TRBV15 with TRBJ1-2; tentative D call: TRBD1 (6 bases). This CDR3 has 11 amino acids. V was cut by 9 bases and J by 8 bases, with 13 bases left in between. Germline V CDR1 and CDR2: LNHNV, YYDKDF (reference sequence). CDR3 region: CATGKGEGYTF. CDR3 in DNA: TGTGCCACTGGGAAGGGGGAAGGCTACACCTTC. The full variable domain, completed using reference TRBV15 and TRBJ1-2, is DAMVIQNPRYQVTQFGKPVTLSCSQTLNHNVMYWYQQKSSQAPKLLFHYYDKDFNNEADTPDNFQSRRPNTSFCFLDIRSPGLGDTAMYLCATGKGEGYTFGSGTRLTVV.

The gene calls are TRBV28 and TRBJ1-6; D gene unclear. Trimming removed 7 bases from V and 5 bases from J, with 3 bases in between. This CDR3 region has 11 residues. Germline CDR1 and CDR2: MDHEN and SYDVKM. CDR3 sequence: CASTDNSPLHF. Here the CDR3 DNA reads TGTGCCAGCACCGATAATTCACCCCTCCACTTT.

This sequence joins TRBV7-2 and TRBJ2-3; TRBD2 agrees at 12 bases. Germline V gene sequence: CDR1 SGHTA, CDR2 FQGNSA. CDR3 length equals 17 residues. The ends lost 5 bases at V and 2 bases at J; junction bases unmatched: 8. DNA for the CDR3: TGTGCCAGCAGCCTAAGGACTAGCGGGGTTATCACAGATACGCAGTATTTT. The encoded protein is CASSLRTSGVITDTQYF.

This clone was detected a few times. The chain uses TRBV19 and TRBJ1-2; 7 bases match TRBD1. The V and J ends lost 4 bases and 4 bases, in that order; junction bases with no gene match: 9. The CDR3 consists of 15 residues. Germline V gene lookup returns CDR1 LNHDA and CDR2 SQIVND (reference sequence). CDR3 loop: CASSRNRGYTYGYTF. Written as DNA, the CDR3 is TGTGCCAGTAGTAGAAACAGGGGATATACCTATGGCTACACCTTC.

This clone was picked up one time. The chain links TRBV6-5 to TRBJ2-1, with D maybe TRBD1 (6 bases). Trimming removed 0 bases from V and 8 bases from J, with 14 bases in between. From germline, CDR1 is MNHEY and CDR2 SVGAGI. CDR3 size: 15 residues. CDR3 sequence (DNA): TGTGCCAGCAGTTACTCGGCCACAGGGTTCGATGAGCAGTTCTTC. This encodes CASSYSATGFDEQFF.

The chain uses TRBV19 and TRBJ2-1; 7 bases are shared with TRBD2. The CDR3 has 16 residues. Trimming cost V 3 bases and J 5 bases; bases outside gene matches: 10. Germline CDR1 is LNHDA and CDR2 is SQIVND (reference sequence). The CDR3 nucleotides are TGTGCCAGTAGTATTACGGTGGGAGGGCCCAACAATGAGCAGTTCTTC. Residues: CASSITVGGPNNEQFF.

The chain combines TRBV25-1 with TRBJ2-2, with TRBD1 matching over 8 bases. In germline, CDR1 is MGHDK, CDR2 SYGVNS. Germline trimming cut 5 bases from V and 6 bases from J; bases unmatched to any gene: 8. This CDR3 comprises 15 residues. CDR3: CASSPTGDLAGELFF. The CDR3, as DNA: TGTGCCAGCAGTCCGACAGGGGATTTGGCCGGGGAGCTGTTTTTT.

The chain carries TRBV14 and TRBJ2-5, with a tentative D call TRBD2 (7 bases). CDR1 and CDR2 from the germline V gene are SGHDN and FVKESK. V was shortened by 4 bases and J by 5 bases, with 20 bases between the two germline ends. The CDR3 loop spans 16 amino acids. The CDR3: CASSLLSPGEGETQYF. DNA for the CDR3: TGTGCCAGCAGCCTTTTGTCCCCAGGGGAGGGGGAGACCCAGTACTTC.

The chain employs TRBV6-5 and TRBJ2-5; TRBD2 is a possible D gene (5 bases). Germline lookup yields CDR1 MNHEY and CDR2 SVGAGI. V was clipped by 6 bases and J by 4 bases, with 15 bases between them. CDR3 length: 14 amino acids. CDR3 in DNA: TGTGCCAGCAGCATACTGGGGAGTTCAGAGACCCAGTACTTC. This encodes CASSILGSSETQYF.

CDR3 in DNA: TGTGCCAGCAGCTCCCGAGGTCCTAACTATGGCTACACCTTC. This encodes CASSSRGPNYGYTF. The chain combines TRBV11-2 with TRBJ1-2; no reliable D call. The V end lost 4 bases, the J end lost 0 bases, and 9 bases lay between the germline ends. CDR1 is SGHAT, CDR2 FQNNGV, per germline. The CDR3 has 14 residues.

This chain connects TRBV20-1 to TRBJ2-5, with unresolved D. V lost 5 bases to trimming and J lost 3 bases, with 4 bases between them. Germline CDR1 and CDR2: DFQATT and SNEGSKA (reference sequence). The CDR3 length is 10 residues. The CDR3 region is CSAEEETQYF. The CDR3 bases are TGCAGTGCTGAGGAAGAGACCCAGTACTTC.

In its sample, this clone was seen once. As DNA, the CDR3 is TGTGCCAGCAGCTCGGACAGGGGGCGAAGCACAGATACGCAGTATTTT. It specifies CASSSDRGRSTDTQYF. The chain links TRBV5-4 to TRBJ2-3, with 11 bases fitting TRBD1. The CDR3 consists of 16 residues. J lost 0 bases, V lost 3 bases, and 3 bases had no gene match. Germline V lookup: CDR1 SGHNT, CDR2 YYREEE (reference sequence).

The chain couples TRBV18 to TRBJ2-5, with 7 bases that match TRBD2. Germline loops: CDR1 KGHSH, CDR2 LQKENI. Unmatched junction bases numbered 6, after V lost 0 bases and J lost 2 bases. CDR3 length: 16 amino acids. This CDR3 is CASSPPLAVRQETQYF. Written as DNA, the CDR3 is TGTGCCAGCTCACCACCGCTAGCGGTCAGACAAGAGACCCAGTACTTC.

The table lists this clone with many counts. The chain couples TRBV9 to TRBJ2-7; D ambiguous. The CDR3 sequence is 12 residues long. The V end was cut by 3 bases, the J end by 6 bases, with 10 bases between. In germline, CDR1 is SGDLS, CDR2 YYNGEE. The CDR3 protein is CASSALGAEQYF. CDR3 bases: TGTGCCAGCAGCGCTCTAGGCGCCGAGCAGTACTTC.

The J gene is TRBJ1-5, the V gene TRBV7-8; 10 bases fit TRBD1. The CDR3 is made up of 15 amino acids. Trimming cost V 4 bases and J 6 bases; bases outside gene matches: 6. The germline CDR1 and CDR2 sequences are SGHVS and FQNEAQ. CDR3 residues: CASSSMTGGFQPQHF. CDR3 nucleotides: TGTGCCAGCAGCTCCATGACAGGGGGCTTTCAGCCCCAGCATTTT.

The chain links TRBV5-6 to TRBJ1-5; D is unclear. Germline CDR1 is SGHDT and CDR2 is YYEEEE. V lost 0 bases, J lost 4 bases, and 11 bases lay in between. CDR3 length: 15 amino acids. Written as DNA, the CDR3 is TGTGCCAGCAGCTTGGGGAGATCGGGGAATCAGCCCCAGCATTTT. Protein sequence: CASSLGRSGNQPQHF.

V is TRBV18 and J is TRBJ1-2; tentative D call: TRBD1 (6 bases). With 3 bases removed from V and 0 bases from J, the gap between germline ends came to 11 bases. The CDR3 spans 15 residues. Germline V lookup: CDR1 KGHSH, CDR2 LQKENI. CDR3 region: CASSPGGAPNYGYTF. In DNA, the CDR3 is TGTGCCAGCTCACCTGGGGGGGCGCCTAACTATGGCTACACCTTC.

The chain employs TRBV6-5 and TRBJ1-2; a possible D gene is TRBD1 (6 bases). The length of the CDR3 is 13 residues. The germline V and J ends were trimmed by 9 bases and 3 bases, with 14 bases remaining between them. Germline V gene lookup returns CDR1 MNHEY and CDR2 SVGAGI. Here the CDR3 DNA reads TGTGCCAGTCGCAAAGGGGGGGACTATGGCTACACCTTC. Translation gives CASRKGGDYGYTF.

The rearrangement links TRBV19 to TRBJ2-1; TRBD1 agrees at 9 bases. CDR3 length: 15 residues. Trimming removed 3 bases from V and 4 bases from J; junction bases left unmatched: 4. Germline lookup yields CDR1 LNHDA and CDR2 SQIVND (reference sequence). CDR3 amino acids: CASSIPTGGYNEQFF. The CDR3 coding sequence is TGTGCCAGTAGTATCCCGACAGGGGGTTACAATGAGCAGTTCTTC. The full variable domain, completed using reference TRBV19 and TRBJ2-1, is DGGITQSPKYLFRKEGQNVTLSCEQNLNHDAMYWYRQDPGQGLRLIYYSQIVNDFQKGDIAEGYSVSREKKESFPLTVTSAQKNPTAFYLCASSIPTGGYNEQFFGPGTRLTVL.

The chain uses TRBV28 and TRBJ2-5, with 7 bases matching TRBD1. CDR3 length: 14 amino acids. V shed 3 bases, J shed 3 bases, and the junction held 4 bases outside the gene matches. Per germline, CDR1 MDHEN and CDR2 SYDVKM. The CDR3 loop is CASSLRTGKETQYF. The CDR3 nucleotides read TGTGCCAGCAGTTTGAGGACAGGAAAAGAGACCCAGTACTTC.